This T cell receptor beta chain was recorded in a study of blood T cell repertoires in COVID-19. Study-wide background: COVID-19 samples collected from the United States, Italy and Spain covered acute and convalescent phases. From T cells, B-cell-depleted T cells, or PBMCs came the material, which was cDNA or gDNA.

The Seattle patients, enrolled during active infection, were followed longitudinally. In the authors' workflow: Nucleated cell number was recorded as an estimate derived from reference gene primer amplification. Libraries were prepared by immunoSEQ multiplex PCR; TCRdb keeps only in-frame clonotypes and omits some of them. The D gene and trimming were derived from the DNA, and the V and J assignments and clone size from that table. The sample holds some 180,000 clones; 70% to 90% are singletons and the top ten take over 15%. About this clone itself: An end of the junction does not agree with germline; a read error may underlie this.

The TCR was taken from a man aged 50-60 years with COVID-19, enrolled during active disease. The sample taken for sequencing was peripheral blood.

The CDR3 region is CASSFRAGSQETQYF. CDR3 in DNA: TGTGCTAGCAGCTTCCGAGCGGGAAGCCAAGAGACCCAGTACTTC. The chain has TRBV7-7 and TRBJ2-5; 7 bases fit TRBD2. Germline values: CDR1 SSHAT, CDR2 FNYEAQ (reference sequence). The CDR3 spans 15 residues.